The entry below gives a single TCR beta chain sequence along with its context. Study donors comprised healthy, HIV-negative adults devoid of recent acute infection or vaccination. Every donor was a Caucasian adult from Nashville, Tennessee. The sample originates from a study of shared clonotypes between healthy human individuals. Overall study: Per donor, CD8 memory used one plate, CD8 naive used two, CD4 memory used three and CD4 naive used three.

Germline V gene data show CDR1 as SGHRS and CDR2 as YFSETQ. The ends were cut back, 3 bases at V and 2 bases at J, with 7 bases in the middle. CDR3 length: 13 residues. Using immunoSEQ multiplex PCR, the repertoire was profiled, and TCRdb retains in-frame clones only, with some absent. This sample yields 2.5 million or so clones, of which approximately 92% are seen a single time; 0.11% to 0.15% belongs to the top ten. The chain uses TRBV5-1 and TRBJ2-3, with D maybe TRBD2 (5 bases). The sequence was collected from a man aged 18-30 years in good health. The sequencing input was naive CD4+ T cells sorted from blood. Subset meaning: CD45RA+ positively selected. CDR3 coding DNA: TGCGCCAGCAGCTCGGGAACCACAGATACGCAGTATTTT. Protein: CASSSGTTDTQYF. The full variable domain, with the rest looked up from reference TRBV5-1 and TRBJ2-3, is KAGVTQTPRYLIKTRGQQVTLSCSPISGHRSVSWYQQTPGQGLQFLFEYFSETQRNKGNFPGRFSGRQFSNSRSEMNVSTLELGDSALYLCASSSGTTDTQYFGPGTRLTVL.